The 20 T cell receptor beta chains reported below all come from one sample, sequenced in a study of blood T cell repertoires in COVID-19. Clones were read by immunoSEQ multiplex PCR, and TCRdb kept only the in-frame ones, dropping some. In the table there are about 160,000 clones, approximately 84% of which are singletons. The sample comprised peripheral blood. The receptors shown here come from a woman of 80 years or more with acute or convalescent COVID-19.

Concerning this clone itself: Distinct nucleotide sequences in the sample also encode this CDR3. V and J are TRBV5-4 and TRBJ1-1; D unclear. The CDR3 loop spans 13 amino acids. Germline assignment: CDR1 SGHNT and CDR2 YYREEE (reference sequence). The V and J ends lost 2 bases and 0 bases respectively, with 5 bases between them. CDR3 in DNA: TGTGCCAGCAGCTTTTCAGTGAACACTGAAGCTTTCTTT. Protein product: CASSFSVNTEAFF.

This chain links TRBV29-1 with TRBJ2-7; maybe TRBD2 (7 bases). The CDR3 length is 13 residues. Trimming shortened V by 3 bases and J by 6 bases, and 15 bases separated the two germline ends. Germline-derived CDR1 and CDR2 are SQVTM and ANQGSEA. DNA of the CDR3: TGCAGCGTTGAGTTAAGGGGGGGTGGCGAGCAGTACTTC. Its translation: CSVELRGGGEQYF.

The chain employs TRBV6-6 and TRBJ2-5; 10 nucleotides line up with TRBD1. V lost 5 bases, J lost 5 bases, and 8 bases stayed unmatched. The CDR3 extends over 15 amino acids. The germline V gene has CDR1 MNHNY and CDR2 SVGAGI (reference sequence). The CDR3, as DNA: TGTGCCAGCAGTACGACAGGGGGCAGGGGGGAGACCCAGTACTTC. Amino acid sequence: CASSTTGGRGETQYF.

V usage is TRBV11-2 and J usage is TRBJ2-1; D perhaps matches TRBD2 (5 bases). V shed 1 base and J shed 12 bases, with 7 bases lying between them. Germline V CDR1 and CDR2: SGHAT, FQNNGV. The CDR3 totals 11 residues. In DNA, the CDR3 is TGTGCCAGCAGCTTAGGGGCGGGGCAGTTCTTC. This encodes CASSLGAGQFF.

The DNA for the CDR3 is TGTGCCAGTAGGGTGGACAGTAACTATGGCTACACCTTC. Protein: CASRVDSNYGYTF. This chain links TRBV19 with TRBJ1-2; tentatively, D is TRBD1 (6 bases). Germline V gene sequence: CDR1 LNHDA, CDR2 SQIVND (reference sequence). V was pared by 6 bases and J by 1 base, with 9 bases between. The CDR3 has 13 amino acids.

The chain recombines TRBV6-5 with TRBJ1-2; D is uncertain. Trimming left V 6 bases short and J 3 bases short, with 11 bases between. From germline, CDR1 is MNHEY and CDR2 SVGAGI. This CDR3 has 13 residues. The CDR3, as DNA: TGTGCCAGCAGGAGAAGGGAGGACTATGGCTACACCTTC. Translated, it gives CASRRREDYGYTF.

The chain recombines TRBV19 with TRBJ1-2; 8 bases match TRBD1. V lost 7 bases and J lost 3; bases outside the gene matches: 16. The CDR3 covers 17 residues. CDR1 is LNHDA, CDR2 SQIVND, per germline (reference sequence). CDR3 sequence (DNA): TGTGCCAGTACGTCCATGTCGGGACAGGTTGGCGACTATGGCTACACCTTC. Translated: CASTSMSGQVGDYGYTF.

J is TRBJ2-3 and V is TRBV18, with a weak D call TRBD2 (5 bases). The V gene's germline CDR1 is KGHSH and CDR2 LQKENI. V lost 3 bases and J 6 bases, leaving 10 bases between the germline ends. CDR3 size: 13 residues. The CDR3 loop is CASSPGVRDTQYF. The CDR3 nucleotides are TGTGCCAGCTCACCCGGGGTTCGGGATACGCAGTATTTT. Looking up the rest from reference TRBV18 and TRBJ2-3 gives the full variable domain: NAGVMQNPRHLVRRRGQEARLRCSPMKGHSHVYWYRQLPEEGLKFMVYLQKENIIDESGMPKERFSAEFPKEGPSILRIQQVVRGDSAAYFCASSPGVRDTQYFGPGTRLTVL.

The genes are TRBV2 and TRBJ1-4; D may be TRBD1 (6 bases). Per the germline V gene, CDR1 is SNHLY and CDR2 is FYNNEI. The CDR3 has 14 amino acids. V was shortened by 8 bases and J by 6 bases, with 16 bases between the two germline ends. CDR3 in amino acids: CASAPRGDYEKLFF. The CDR3 DNA is TGTGCCAGCGCCCCCAGGGGTGATTATGAAAAACTGTTTTTT.

The chain combines TRBV7-2 with TRBJ2-1; 8 nucleotides align to TRBD2. Germline V CDR1 and CDR2: SGHTA, FQGNSA. The CDR3 consists of 14 residues. V lost 3 bases to trimming and J lost 7 bases; unmatched junction nucleotides: 5. The DNA for the CDR3 is TGTGCCAGCAGCTTGAGAACGGGGGGGAATGAGCAGTTCTTC. As protein: CASSLRTGGNEQFF.

CDR3 coding DNA: TGCAGTGCTAGTCCTCAAGAGACCCAGTACTTC. This gives the protein CSASPQETQYF. V is TRBV20-1 and J is TRBJ2-5; D is undetermined. V was cut by 3 bases and J by 2 bases, with 4 bases left in between. Germline-derived CDR1 and CDR2 are DFQATT and SNEGSKA (reference sequence). The CDR3 consists of 11 residues.

The chain carries TRBV25-1 and TRBJ1-1, with D possibly TRBD1 on 6 matching bases. Germline V CDR1 and CDR2: MGHDK, SYGVNS. Trimming shortened V by 7 bases and J by 2 bases, and 8 bases separated the two germline ends. There are 12 residues in the CDR3. The CDR3 here is CASNRANTEAFF. CDR3 in DNA: TGTGCCAGCAACAGGGCTAACACTGAAGCTTTCTTT. Looking up the rest from reference TRBV25-1 and TRBJ1-1 gives the full variable domain: EADIYQTPRYLVIGTGKKITLECSQTMGHDKMYWYQQDPGMELHLIHYSYGVNSTEKGDLSSESTVSRIRTEHFPLTLESARPSHTSQYLCASNRANTEAFFGQGTRLTVV.

The genes are TRBV3-1 (or the pseudogene TRBV3-2) and TRBJ2-7; perhaps TRBD1 as D (5 bases). Trimming left V 1 base short and J 3 bases short, with 13 bases between. Looked up from germline, CDR1 is LGHDT and CDR2 is YNNKEL (reference sequence). The CDR3 consists of 15 residues. This chain's CDR3 is CASSQGRQSYYEQYF. Here the CDR3 DNA reads TGTGCCAGCAGCCAAGGCCGACAGAGTTACTACGAGCAGTACTTC.

The rearrangement links TRBV5-1 to TRBJ1-1, with a possible D match to TRBD1 (5 bases). V was clipped by 7 bases and J by 3 bases, with 16 bases between them. CDR1 and CDR2 from the germline V gene are SGHRS and YFSETQ. This CDR3 region has 14 residues. The CDR3 here is CASQGTPGYTEAFF. For the CDR3, the DNA is TGCGCCAGCCAGGGCACCCCAGGGTACACTGAAGCTTTCTTT.

The chain uses TRBV5-1 and TRBJ2-1; D is unclear. The length of the CDR3 is 14 residues. CDR1 and CDR2 from the germline V gene are SGHRS and YFSETQ. The germline V and J ends were trimmed by 0 bases and 6 bases, with 10 bases remaining between them. This CDR3 reads CASSLVTSGNEQFF. The CDR3 nucleotides read TGCGCCAGCAGCTTGGTAACTTCGGGCAATGAGCAGTTCTTC.

The chain joins TRBV9 to TRBJ2-1; 8 nucleotides agree with TRBD2. Germline V gene sequence: CDR1 SGDLS, CDR2 YYNGEE. J lost 15 bases, V lost 2 bases, and 10 bases had no gene match. The CDR3 extends over 13 amino acids. CDR3 sequence reads: CASSVSSGGHPFF. The CDR3 nucleotides are TGTGCCAGCAGCGTTTCAAGCGGGGGCCACCCGTTCTTC.

The rearrangement uses TRBV9 and TRBJ2-2; 11 bases map to TRBD2. V gave up 4 bases and J gave up 1 base; unmatched junction bases: 3. This CDR3 is built from 16 residues. Germline CDR1 SGDLS, CDR2 YYNGEE. CDR3 region: CASSQGLAENTGELFF. The CDR3 coding sequence is TGTGCCAGCAGCCAGGGACTAGCGGAGAACACCGGGGAGCTGTTTTTT.

Here the CDR3 reads CASSPGVGGVGTEQYF. In DNA, the CDR3 is TGTGCCAGCTCACCCGGGGTAGGGGGCGTAGGTACCGAGCAGTACTTC. The V call is TRBV18, the J call TRBJ2-7; 7 bases are a match to TRBD1. There are 16 residues in the CDR3. Germline CDR1 is KGHSH and CDR2 is LQKENI. V gave up 3 bases and J gave up 6 bases; unmatched junction bases: 14.

In this sample, this clone turned up once. For the CDR3, the DNA is TGTGCCAGCAGGGGGGGACAGAGCTCCTATAATTCACCCCTCCACTTT. Its translation is CASRGGQSSYNSPLHF. The chain combines TRBV6-6 with TRBJ1-6; 7 bases match TRBD1. This CDR3 is built from 16 residues. CDR1 and CDR2 (germline): MNHNY, SVGAGI (reference sequence). V dropped 6 bases and J dropped 0; count of bases not matched to a gene: 5.

This clone was observed a single time. The gene calls are TRBV30 and TRBJ2-3, with 9 bases that match TRBD2. CDR3 length equals 18 residues. V dropped 3 bases and J dropped 2; count of bases not matched to a gene: 15. Germline-derived CDR1 and CDR2 are GTSNPN and SVGIG (reference sequence). In DNA form, the CDR3 reads TGTGCCTGGAGGAACCTTGATATAGCGGGAGTCGACACAGATACGCAGTATTTT. It is translated as CAWRNLDIAGVDTDTQYF.